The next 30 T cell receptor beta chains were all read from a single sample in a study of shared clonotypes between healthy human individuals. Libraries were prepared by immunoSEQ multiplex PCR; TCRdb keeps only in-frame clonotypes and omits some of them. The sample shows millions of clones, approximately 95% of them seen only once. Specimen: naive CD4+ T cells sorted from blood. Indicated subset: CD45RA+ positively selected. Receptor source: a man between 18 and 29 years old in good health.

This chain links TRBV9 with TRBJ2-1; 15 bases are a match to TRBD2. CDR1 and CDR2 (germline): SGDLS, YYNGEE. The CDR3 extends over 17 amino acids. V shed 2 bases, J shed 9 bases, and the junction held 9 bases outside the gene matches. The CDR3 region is CASSVLGLAGGTGEQFF. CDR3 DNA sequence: TGTGCCAGCAGCGTCCTCGGACTAGCGGGAGGGACGGGTGAGCAGTTCTTC.

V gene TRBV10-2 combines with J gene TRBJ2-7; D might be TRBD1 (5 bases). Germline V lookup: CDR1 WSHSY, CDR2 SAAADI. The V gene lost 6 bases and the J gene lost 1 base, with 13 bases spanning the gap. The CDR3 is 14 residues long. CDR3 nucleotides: TGCGCCAGCAGAAATACAGGCGATTCCTACGAGCAGTACTTC. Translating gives CASRNTGDSYEQYF.

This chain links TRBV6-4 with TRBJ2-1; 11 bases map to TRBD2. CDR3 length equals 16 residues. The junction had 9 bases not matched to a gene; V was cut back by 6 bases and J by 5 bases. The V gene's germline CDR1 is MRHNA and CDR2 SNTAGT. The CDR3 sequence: CASSEYLAGGNNEQFF. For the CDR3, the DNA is TGTGCCAGCAGCGAATATCTAGCGGGAGGAAACAATGAGCAGTTCTTC.

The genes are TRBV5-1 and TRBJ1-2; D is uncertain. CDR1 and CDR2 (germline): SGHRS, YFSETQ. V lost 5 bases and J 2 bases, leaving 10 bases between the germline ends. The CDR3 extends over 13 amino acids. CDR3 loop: CASSELQNYGYTF. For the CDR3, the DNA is TGCGCCAGCAGTGAGTTACAAAACTATGGCTACACCTTC.

This CDR3 reads CAWSRDGKNYGYTF. DNA of the CDR3: TGTGCCTGGAGTCGGGACGGTAAGAACTATGGCTACACCTTC. J is TRBJ1-2 and V is TRBV30, with D possibly being TRBD1 (5 bases). The CDR3 runs 14 residues. Trimming left V 2 bases short and J 2 bases short, with 12 bases between. Germline CDR1 is GTSNPN and CDR2 is SVGIG (reference sequence).

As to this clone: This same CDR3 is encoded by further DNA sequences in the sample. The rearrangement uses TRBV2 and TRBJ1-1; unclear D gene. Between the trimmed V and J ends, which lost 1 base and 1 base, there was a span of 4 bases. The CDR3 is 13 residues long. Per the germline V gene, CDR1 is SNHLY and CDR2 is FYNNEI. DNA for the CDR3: TGTGCCAGCAGTGAAGGAGGGAACACTGAAGCTTTCTTT. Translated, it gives CASSEGGNTEAFF.

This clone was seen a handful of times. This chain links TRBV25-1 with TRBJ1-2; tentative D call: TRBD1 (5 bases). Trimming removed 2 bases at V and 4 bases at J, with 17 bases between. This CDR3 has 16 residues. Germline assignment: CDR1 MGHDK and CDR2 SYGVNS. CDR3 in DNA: TGTGCCAGCAGTGAAAGGGGATCCAGGGCCCTCTATGGCTACACCTTC. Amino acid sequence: CASSERGSRALYGYTF.

The CDR3 DNA reads TGTGCCAGTAGTCAGGGGGGCGAGCAGTACTTC. Its translation is CASSQGGEQYF. This sequence joins TRBV19 and TRBJ2-7; TRBD1 might be the D (7 bases). CDR1 is LNHDA, CDR2 SQIVND, per germline (reference sequence). CDR3 size: 11 residues. Trimming took off 5 bases at V and 6 bases at J, with 8 bases between the two ends. The entire variable domain, with the rest obtained from reference TRBV19 and TRBJ2-7, is as follows: DGGITQSPKYLFRKEGQNVTLSCEQNLNHDAMYWYRQDPGQGLRLIYYSQIVNDFQKGDIAEGYSVSREKKESFPLTVTSAQKNPTAFYLCASSQGGEQYFGPGTRLTVT.

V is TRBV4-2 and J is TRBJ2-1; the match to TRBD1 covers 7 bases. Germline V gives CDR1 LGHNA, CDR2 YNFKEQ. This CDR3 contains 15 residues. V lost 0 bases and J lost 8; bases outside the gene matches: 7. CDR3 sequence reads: CASSQDRQGWHEQFF. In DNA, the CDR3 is TGTGCCAGCAGCCAAGATCGACAGGGATGGCATGAGCAGTTCTTC.

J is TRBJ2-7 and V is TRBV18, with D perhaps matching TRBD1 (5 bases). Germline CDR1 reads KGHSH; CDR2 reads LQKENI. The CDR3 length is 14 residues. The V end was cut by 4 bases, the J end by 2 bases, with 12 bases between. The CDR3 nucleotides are TGTGCCAGCTCACGGGCAAGCAGGGCCTACGAGCAGTACTTC. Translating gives CASSRASRAYEQYF.

The CDR3 DNA sequence: TGTGCCAGCACTAGACTGCGGGGGGGACTGTTTTTT. Residues: CASTRLRGGLFF. The V gene is TRBV28, the J gene TRBJ1-4, with D perhaps matching TRBD1 (5 bases). Trimming cost V 7 bases and J 13 bases, with 16 bases left between them. This CDR3 comprises 12 residues. Germline V gene data show CDR1 as MDHEN and CDR2 as SYDVKM.

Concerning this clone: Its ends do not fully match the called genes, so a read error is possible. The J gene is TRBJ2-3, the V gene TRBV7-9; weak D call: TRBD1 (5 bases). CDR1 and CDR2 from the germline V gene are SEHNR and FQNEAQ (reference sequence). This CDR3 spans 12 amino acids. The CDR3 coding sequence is TGTGCCAGCAGCTTGATGGGGCCCTTAAGGGATTTT. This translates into CASSLMGPLRDF. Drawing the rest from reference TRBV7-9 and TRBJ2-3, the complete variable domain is DTGVSQNPRHKITKRGQNVTFRCDPISEHNRLYWYRQTLGQGPEFLTYFQNEAQLEKSRLLSDRFSAERPKGSFSTLEIQRTEQGDSAMYLCASSLMGPLRDFGPGTRLTVL.

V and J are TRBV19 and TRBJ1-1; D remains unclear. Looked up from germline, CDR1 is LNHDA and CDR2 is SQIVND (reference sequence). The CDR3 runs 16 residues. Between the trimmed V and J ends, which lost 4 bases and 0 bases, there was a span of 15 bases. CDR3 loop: CASSNGKGPMNTEAFF. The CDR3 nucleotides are TGTGCCAGTAGTAACGGGAAGGGTCCCATGAACACTGAAGCTTTCTTT.

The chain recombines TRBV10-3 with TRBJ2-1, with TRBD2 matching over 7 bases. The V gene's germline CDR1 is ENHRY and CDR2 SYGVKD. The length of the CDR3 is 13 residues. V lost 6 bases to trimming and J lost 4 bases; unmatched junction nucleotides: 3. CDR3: CAIRAGEYNEQFF. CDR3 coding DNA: TGTGCCATCAGGGCGGGGGAGTACAATGAGCAGTTCTTC.

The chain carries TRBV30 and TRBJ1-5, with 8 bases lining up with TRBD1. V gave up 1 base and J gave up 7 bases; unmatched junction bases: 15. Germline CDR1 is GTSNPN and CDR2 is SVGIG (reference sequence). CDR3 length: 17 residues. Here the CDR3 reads CAWSALSGTGLAQPQHF. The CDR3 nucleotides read TGTGCCTGGAGTGCCCTCTCCGGGACAGGACTAGCCCAGCCCCAGCATTTT.

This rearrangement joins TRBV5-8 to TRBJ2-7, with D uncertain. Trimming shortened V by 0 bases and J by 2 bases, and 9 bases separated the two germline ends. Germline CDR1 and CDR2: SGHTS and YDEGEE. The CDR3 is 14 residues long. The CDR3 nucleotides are TGTGCCAGCAGCTTGGCCGACACCCCCTACGAGCAGTACTTC. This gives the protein CASSLADTPYEQYF.

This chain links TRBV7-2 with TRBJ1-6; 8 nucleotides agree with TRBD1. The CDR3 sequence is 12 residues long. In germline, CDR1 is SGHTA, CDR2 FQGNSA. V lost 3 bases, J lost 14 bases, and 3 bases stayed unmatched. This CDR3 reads CASSLGQVTLHF. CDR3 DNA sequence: TGTGCCAGCAGCTTGGGACAGGTAACCCTCCACTTT.

In nucleotides, the CDR3 is TGTGCCAGCAGCTTGGATCTTGGAGGGGGACCCACAGATACGCAGTATTTT. Residues: CASSLDLGGGPTDTQYF. The rearrangement joins TRBV5-6 to TRBJ2-3; D might be TRBD1 or TRBD2, each matching 6 bases. From germline, CDR1 is SGHDT and CDR2 YYEEEE. The CDR3 contains 17 residues. V lost 0 bases and J lost 2, with 16 bases in between.

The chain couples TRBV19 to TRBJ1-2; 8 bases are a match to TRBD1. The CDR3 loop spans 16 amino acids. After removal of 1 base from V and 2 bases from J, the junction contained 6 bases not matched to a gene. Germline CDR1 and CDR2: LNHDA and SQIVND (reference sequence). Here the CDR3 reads CASSIAPRTGNYGYTF. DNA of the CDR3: TGTGCCAGTAGTATAGCCCCCCGGACAGGGAACTATGGCTACACCTTC.

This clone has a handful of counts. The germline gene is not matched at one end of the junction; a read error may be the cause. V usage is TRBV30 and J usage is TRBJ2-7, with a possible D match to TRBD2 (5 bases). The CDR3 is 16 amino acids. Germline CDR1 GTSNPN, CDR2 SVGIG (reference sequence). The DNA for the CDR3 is TGTGCCTGGAGTCGGCAGGCGGGCTTGTCCTCCTCCGAGCAGTACTTC. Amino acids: CAWSRQAGLSSSEQYF.

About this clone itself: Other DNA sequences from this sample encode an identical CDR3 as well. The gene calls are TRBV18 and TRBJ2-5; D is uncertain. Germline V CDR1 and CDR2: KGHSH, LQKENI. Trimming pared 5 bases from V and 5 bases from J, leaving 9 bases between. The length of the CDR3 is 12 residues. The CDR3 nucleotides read TGTGCCAGCTCATCGTCGGGCGAGACCCAGTACTTC. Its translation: CASSSSGETQYF.

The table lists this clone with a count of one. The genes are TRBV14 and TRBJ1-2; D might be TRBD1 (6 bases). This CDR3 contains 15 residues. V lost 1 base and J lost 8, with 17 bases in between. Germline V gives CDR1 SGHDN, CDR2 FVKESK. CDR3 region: CASSQAGGGLSGYTF. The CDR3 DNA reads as TGTGCCAGCAGCCAAGCCGGCGGGGGGCTATCGGGCTACACCTTC. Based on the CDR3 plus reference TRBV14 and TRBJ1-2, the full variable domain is EAGVTQFPSHSVIEKGQTVTLRCDPISGHDNLYWYRRVMGKEIKFLLHFVKESKQDESGMPNNRFLAERTGGTYSTLKVQPAELEDSGVYFCASSQAGGGLSGYTFGSGTRLTVV.

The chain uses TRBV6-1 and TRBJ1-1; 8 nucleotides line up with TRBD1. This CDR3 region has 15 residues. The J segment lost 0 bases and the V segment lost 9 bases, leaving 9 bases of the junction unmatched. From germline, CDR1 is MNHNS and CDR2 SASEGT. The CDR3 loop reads CASGGRGHMNTEAFF. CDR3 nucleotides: TGTGCCAGTGGGGGCAGGGGGCATATGAACACTGAAGCTTTCTTT.

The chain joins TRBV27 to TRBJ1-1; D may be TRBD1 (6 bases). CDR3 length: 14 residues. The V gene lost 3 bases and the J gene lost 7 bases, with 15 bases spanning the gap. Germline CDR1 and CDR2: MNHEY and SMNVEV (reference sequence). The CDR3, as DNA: TGTGCCAGCAGTTTCCGGCCAGGGGTGGTTGAAGCTTTCTTT. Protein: CASSFRPGVVEAFF.

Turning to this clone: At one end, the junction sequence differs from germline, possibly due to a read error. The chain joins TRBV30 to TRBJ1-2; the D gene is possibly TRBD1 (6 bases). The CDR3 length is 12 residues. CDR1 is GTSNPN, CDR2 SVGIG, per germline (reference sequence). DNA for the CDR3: TGTGCCTGGATCCTACCGGGGGCAGCCTGCCGCTTC. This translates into CAWILPGAACRF. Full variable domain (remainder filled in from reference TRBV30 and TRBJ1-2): SQTIHQWPATLVQPVGSPLSLECTVEGTSNPNLYWYRQAAGRGLQLLFYSVGIGQISSEVPQNLSASRPQDRQFILSSKKLLLSDSGFYLCAWILPGAACRFGSGTRLTVV.

CDR3 loop: CASSGTLGGGYTF. DNA for the CDR3: TGTGCCAGCAGCGGAACCTTGGGAGGAGGCTACACCTTC. The chain is built from TRBV5-6 and TRBJ1-2; D not resolved. CDR3 size: 13 residues. V was trimmed by 4 bases and J by 8 bases, leaving 15 bases between them. Germline V lookup: CDR1 SGHDT, CDR2 YYEEEE.

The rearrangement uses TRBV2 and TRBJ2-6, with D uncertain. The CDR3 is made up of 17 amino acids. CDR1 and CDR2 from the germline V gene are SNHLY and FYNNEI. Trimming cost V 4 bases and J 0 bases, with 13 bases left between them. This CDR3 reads CASSGQPLSSGANVLTF. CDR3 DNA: TGTGCCAGCAGTGGCCAACCTCTATCCTCTGGGGCCAACGTCCTGACTTTC.

The CDR3 region has the DNA TGTGCCAGTAGTATGGATTGGAGATCTAGCACAGATACGCAGTATTTT. Its protein product is CASSMDWRSSTDTQYF. This chain joins TRBV19 and TRBJ2-3, with D unresolved. CDR1 and CDR2 (germline): LNHDA, SQIVND (reference sequence). This CDR3 is built from 16 residues. The V end was cut by 3 bases, the J end by 0 bases, with 13 bases between.

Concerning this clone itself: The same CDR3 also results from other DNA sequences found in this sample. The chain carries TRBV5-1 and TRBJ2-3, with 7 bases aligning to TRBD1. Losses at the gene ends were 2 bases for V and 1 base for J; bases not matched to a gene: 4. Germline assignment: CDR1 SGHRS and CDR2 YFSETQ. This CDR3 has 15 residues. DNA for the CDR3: TGCGCCAGCAGCTTACAAGGGGGCGGCACAGATACGCAGTATTTT. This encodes CASSLQGGGTDTQYF. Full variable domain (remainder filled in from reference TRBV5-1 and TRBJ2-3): KAGVTQTPRYLIKTRGQQVTLSCSPISGHRSVSWYQQTPGQGLQFLFEYFSETQRNKGNFPGRFSGRQFSNSRSEMNVSTLELGDSALYLCASSLQGGGTDTQYFGPGTRLTVL.

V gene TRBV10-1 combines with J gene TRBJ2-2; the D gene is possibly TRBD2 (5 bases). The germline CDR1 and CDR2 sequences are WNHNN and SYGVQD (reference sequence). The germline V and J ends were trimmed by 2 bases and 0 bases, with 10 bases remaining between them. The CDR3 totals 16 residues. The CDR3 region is CASSEGLYANTGELFF. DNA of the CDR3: TGCGCCAGCAGTGAGGGACTTTACGCGAACACCGGGGAGCTGTTTTTT.